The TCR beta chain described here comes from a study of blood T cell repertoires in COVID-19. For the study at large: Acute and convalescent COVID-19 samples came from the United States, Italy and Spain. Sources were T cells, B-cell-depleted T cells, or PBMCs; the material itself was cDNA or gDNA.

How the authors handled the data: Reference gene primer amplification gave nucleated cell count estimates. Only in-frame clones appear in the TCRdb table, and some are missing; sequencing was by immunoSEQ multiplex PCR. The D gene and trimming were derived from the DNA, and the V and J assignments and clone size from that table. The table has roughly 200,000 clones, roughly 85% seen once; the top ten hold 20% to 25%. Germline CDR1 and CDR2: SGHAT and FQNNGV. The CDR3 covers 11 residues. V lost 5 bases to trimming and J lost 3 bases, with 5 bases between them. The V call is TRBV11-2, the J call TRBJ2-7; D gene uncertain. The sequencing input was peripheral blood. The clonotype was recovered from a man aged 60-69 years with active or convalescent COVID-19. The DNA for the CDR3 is TGTGCCAGCAGCCCCCACTACGAGCAGTACTTC. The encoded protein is CASSPHYEQYF.